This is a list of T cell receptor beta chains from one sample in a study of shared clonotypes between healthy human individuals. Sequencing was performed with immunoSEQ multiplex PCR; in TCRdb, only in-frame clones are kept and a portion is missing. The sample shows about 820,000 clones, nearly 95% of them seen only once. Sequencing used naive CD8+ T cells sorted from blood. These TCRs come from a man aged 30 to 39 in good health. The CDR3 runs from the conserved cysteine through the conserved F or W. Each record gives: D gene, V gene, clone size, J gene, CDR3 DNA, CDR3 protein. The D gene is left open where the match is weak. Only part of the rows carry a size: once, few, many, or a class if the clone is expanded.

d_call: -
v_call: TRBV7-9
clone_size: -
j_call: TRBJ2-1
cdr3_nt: TGTGCCAGCAGCTCGACGATTGGTGAGCAGTTCTTC
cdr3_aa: CASSSTIGEQFF

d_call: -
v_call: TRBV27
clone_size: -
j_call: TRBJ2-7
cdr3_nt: TGTGCCAGCAGTGGAGTCAATAAAATCTACGAGCAGTACTTC
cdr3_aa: CASSGVNKIYEQYF

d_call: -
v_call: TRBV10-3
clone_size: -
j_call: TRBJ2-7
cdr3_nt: TGTGCCATCAGTGAAGCCGAAGGGAGCTCCTACGAGCAGTACTTC
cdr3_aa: CAISEAEGSSYEQYF

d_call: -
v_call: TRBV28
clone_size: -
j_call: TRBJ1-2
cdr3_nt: TGTGCCAGCAGTTTCCTACAGGACTATGGCTACACCTTC
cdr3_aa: CASSFLQDYGYTF

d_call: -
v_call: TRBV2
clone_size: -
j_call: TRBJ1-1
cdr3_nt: TGTGCCAGCTCGTTCTCGGGCATTATGAACACTGAAGCTTTCTTT
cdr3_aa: CASSFSGIMNTEAFF

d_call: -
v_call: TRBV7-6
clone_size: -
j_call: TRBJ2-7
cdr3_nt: TGTGCCAGCAGAAACCAGGGAAGCGAGCAGTACTTC
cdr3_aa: CASRNQGSEQYF

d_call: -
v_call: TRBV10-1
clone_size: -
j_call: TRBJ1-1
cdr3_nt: TGCGCCAGCAGTGAGTCGGGGGCCGACACTGAAGCTTTCTTT
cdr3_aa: CASSESGADTEAFF

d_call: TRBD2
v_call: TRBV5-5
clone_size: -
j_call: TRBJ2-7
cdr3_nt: TGTGGCGGCGGGAGGTATTCAAGCTCCTACGAGCAGTACTTC
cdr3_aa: CGGGRYSSSYEQYF

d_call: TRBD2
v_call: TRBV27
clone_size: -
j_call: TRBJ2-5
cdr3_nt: TGTGCCAGCAGTTTATCGCCCCCTAGCGGGAGGACTCAAGAGACCCAGTACTTC
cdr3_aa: CASSLSPPSGRTQETQYF

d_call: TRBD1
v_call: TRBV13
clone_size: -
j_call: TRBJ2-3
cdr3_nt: TGTGCCAGCAGCTTAGGGTGGATGACAGGGGAAAGCCCAGCACCAGATACGCAGTATTTT
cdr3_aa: CASSLGWMTGESPAPDTQYF

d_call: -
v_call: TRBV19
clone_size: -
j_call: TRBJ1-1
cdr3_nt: TGTGCCAGTAATAATTTAGGGAACACTGAAGCTTTCTTT
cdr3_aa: CASNNLGNTEAFF

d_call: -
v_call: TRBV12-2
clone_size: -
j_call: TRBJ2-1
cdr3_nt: TGTGCAAGTCGCTTGCCCCGATCTATAGCGGGAGAGGCTTGGAATGAGCAGTTCTTC
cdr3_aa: CASRLPRSIAGEAWNEQFF

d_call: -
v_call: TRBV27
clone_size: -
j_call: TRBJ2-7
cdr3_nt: TGTGCCAGCAGTTTATCGGTCGAGACCTACGAGCAGTACTTC
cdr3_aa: CASSLSVETYEQYF

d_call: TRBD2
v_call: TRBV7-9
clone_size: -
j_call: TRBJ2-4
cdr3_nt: TGTGCCAGCAGCCTGACTAGCGGACTAGCCAAAAACATTCAGTACTTC
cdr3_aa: CASSLTSGLAKNIQYF

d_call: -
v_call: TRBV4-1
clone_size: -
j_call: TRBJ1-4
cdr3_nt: TGCGCCAGCAGCCTACCACAGGGCTTCGGGGAAAAACTGTTTTTT
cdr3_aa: CASSLPQGFGEKLFF

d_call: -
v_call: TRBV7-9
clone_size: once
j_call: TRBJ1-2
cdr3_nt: TGTGCCAGCAGCTTAGGTGATTGGGGATCTGGCTACACCTTC
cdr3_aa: CASSLGDWGSGYTF

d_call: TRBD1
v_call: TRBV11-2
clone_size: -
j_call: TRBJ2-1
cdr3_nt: TGTGCCAGCAGCTCCGAACTCGACAGGGGACGCAATGAGCAGTTCTTC
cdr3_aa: CASSSELDRGRNEQFF

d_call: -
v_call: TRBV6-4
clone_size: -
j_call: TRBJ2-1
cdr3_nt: TGTGCCAGCAGTGACCGGGGGAGCTCCTACAATGAGCAGTTCTTC
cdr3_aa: CASSDRGSSYNEQFF

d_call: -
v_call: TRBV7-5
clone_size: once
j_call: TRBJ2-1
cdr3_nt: TGTGTCAGAAGCTACCCAGCGGGAGATAACAATGAGCAGTTCTTC
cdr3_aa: CVRSYPAGDNNEQFF

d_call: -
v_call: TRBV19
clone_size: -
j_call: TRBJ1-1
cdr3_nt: TGTGCCGCCGGGGAAAGACCGACCCTCTACATGAACACTGAAGCTTTCTTT
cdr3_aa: CAAGERPTLYMNTEAFF

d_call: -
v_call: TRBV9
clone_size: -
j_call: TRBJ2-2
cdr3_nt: TGTGCCAGCAGCGTAGTCAGAACGAACATGTTGGGAGGGGAGCTGTTTTTT
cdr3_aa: CASSVVRTNMLGGELFF

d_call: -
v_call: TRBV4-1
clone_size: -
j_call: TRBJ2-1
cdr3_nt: TGCGCCAGCAGCCCCCCCGTGTCCGCTGAGCAGTTCTTC
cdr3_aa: CASSPPVSAEQFF

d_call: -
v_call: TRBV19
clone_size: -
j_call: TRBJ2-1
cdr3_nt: TGTGCCAGTAGTATCTCGCCCTACAATGAGCAGTTCTTC
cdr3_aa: CASSISPYNEQFF

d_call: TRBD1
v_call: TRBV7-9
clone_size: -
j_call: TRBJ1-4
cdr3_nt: TGTGCCAGCAGCCCACGGGACAGTTACAAACTGTTTTTT
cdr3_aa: CASSPRDSYKLFF

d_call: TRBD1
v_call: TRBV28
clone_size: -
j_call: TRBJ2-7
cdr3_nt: TGTGCCAGCAGTGAACAGGGGGCGTACGAGCAGTACTTC
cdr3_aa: CASSEQGAYEQYF

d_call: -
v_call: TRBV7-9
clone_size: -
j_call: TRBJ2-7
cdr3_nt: TGTGCCAGCAGCTTAAGACCGGGCCAAAACGAGCAGTACTTC
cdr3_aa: CASSLRPGQNEQYF

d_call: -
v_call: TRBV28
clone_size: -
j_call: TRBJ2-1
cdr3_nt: TGTGCCAGCAGCGGCTGGCTGGAGCAGTTCTTC
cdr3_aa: CASSGWLEQFF

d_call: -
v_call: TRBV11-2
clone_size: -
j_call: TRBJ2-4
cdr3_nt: TGTGCCAGCCAAGGGGAGGACAAAAACATTCAGTACTTC
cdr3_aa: CASQGEDKNIQYF